These 20 T cell receptor beta chains were sequenced from one sample in a study of regulatory and conventional T cells in RAG deficiency. Using immunoSEQ multiplex PCR, the repertoire was profiled, and TCRdb retains in-frame clones only, with some absent. The sample holds fewer than 35,000 clones, roughly 90% seen once. These same records also appear under a second study, on regulatory T cells. From that study: Primers: 52 TRBV forward and 13 TRBJ reverse.

The sample comprised CD8+ T cells sorted from blood. All receptors come from a human donor in good health.

In nucleotides, the CDR3 is TGCGCCAGCAGCTTCTCTAACGGGGGGTCAATCTCATTGTCCCAGTACTTC. Its translation: CASSFSNGGSISLSQYF. J is TRBJ2-5 and V is TRBV5-1, with 7 positions matching TRBD2. Germline V CDR1 and CDR2: SGHRS, YFSETQ. This CDR3 is 17 amino acids long. The J segment lost 9 bases and the V segment lost 2 bases, leaving 19 bases of the junction unmatched.

This rearrangement joins TRBV5-4 to TRBJ2-1; no clear D. The CDR3 covers 15 residues. V shed 0 bases and J shed 0 bases, with 7 bases lying between them. The germline V gene has CDR1 SGHNT and CDR2 YYREEE (reference sequence). This chain's CDR3 is CASSLELGSYNEQFF. The DNA for the CDR3 is TGTGCCAGCAGCTTGGAGCTCGGCTCCTACAATGAGCAGTTCTTC.

The chain uses TRBV11-2 and TRBJ2-7, with 8 bases identical to TRBD1. Germline V gives CDR1 SGHAT, CDR2 FQNNGV. The CDR3 totals 13 residues. J lost 2 bases, V lost 3 bases, and 0 bases had no gene match. The CDR3 DNA reads TGTGCCAGCAGCTTGGACAGGGCCTACGAGCAGTACTTC. It is translated as CASSLDRAYEQYF.

The rearrangement links TRBV13 to TRBJ2-4; D may be TRBD2 (5 bases). Per germline, CDR1 PRHDT and CDR2 FYEKMQ (reference sequence). This CDR3 is built from 13 residues. V dropped 5 bases and J dropped 9 bases, with 14 bases sitting between them. The CDR3 DNA sequence: TGTGCCAGCAGCCAACTAGGTTTCGGCATTCAGTACTTC. This translates into CASSQLGFGIQYF.

The rearrangement links TRBV21-1 to TRBJ2-7; no DNA check was done on the table's D call, TRBD2. TRBV21-1 is deemed a pseudogene. CDR3 size: 16 residues. DNA of the CDR3: TGTGCCAGCAGCAAAGCCCGGTCCGGGGGACCCTACGAGCAGTACTTC. This translates into CASSKARSGGPYEQYF.

CDR3 residues: CASATRYWGPGELFF. The CDR3 region has the DNA TGTGCCAGCGCCACAAGGTATTGGGGCCCCGGGGAGCTGTTTTTT. The chain joins TRBV28 to TRBJ2-2; a possible D gene is TRBD1 (5 bases). With 8 bases removed from V and 6 bases from J, the gap between germline ends came to 19 bases. CDR3 length: 15 amino acids. Germline V gives CDR1 MDHEN, CDR2 SYDVKM.

V gene TRBV19 combines with J gene TRBJ1-1; D might be TRBD1 (5 bases). The germline V gene encodes CDR1 LNHDA and CDR2 SQIVND (reference sequence). CDR3 length: 15 amino acids. The V end was cut by 8 bases, the J end by 1 base, with 17 bases between. The CDR3 DNA reads TGTGCCAGTCAATACATCCCCGGGGGGAACACTGAAGCTTTCTTT. Amino acids: CASQYIPGGNTEAFF. The full variable domain, in which reference TRBV19 and TRBJ1-1 provide the parts outside the CDR3, is DGGITQSPKYLFRKEGQNVTLSCEQNLNHDAMYWYRQDPGQGLRLIYYSQIVNDFQKGDIAEGYSVSREKKESFPLTVTSAQKNPTAFYLCASQYIPGGNTEAFFGQGTRLTVV.

The gene calls are TRBV25-1 and TRBJ1-1; D is unclear. Trimming took off 1 base at V and 7 bases at J, with 7 bases between the two ends. CDR1 is MGHDK and CDR2 is SYGVNS in the germline V gene. The length of the CDR3 is 12 residues. CDR3 in DNA: TGTGCCAGCAGTGAATTGGGGAATGAAGCTTTCTTT. Translated: CASSELGNEAFF.

The chain is built from TRBV7-9 and TRBJ2-7; possibly TRBD1 or TRBD2 for D (5 bases each). The CDR3 is made up of 17 amino acids. CDR1 is SEHNR and CDR2 is FQNEAQ in the germline V gene (reference sequence). V lost 0 bases to trimming and J lost 6 bases, with 21 bases between them. The CDR3 region is CASSLAAGTLKVLEQYF. DNA of the CDR3: TGTGCCAGCAGCTTAGCTGCAGGGACCCTAAAAGTCCTCGAGCAGTACTTC.

The genes are TRBV5-1 and TRBJ2-3, with TRBD2 matching 7 bases. After removal of 4 bases from V and 1 base from J, the junction contained 6 bases not matched to a gene. The CDR3 spans 15 residues. Per germline, CDR1 SGHRS and CDR2 YFSETQ. CDR3 nucleotide sequence: TGCGCCAGCAGCCGGGGGAGCGGGGGCACAGATACGCAGTATTTT. Translating it yields CASSRGSGGTDTQYF. The full variable domain, rest sourced from reference TRBV5-1 and TRBJ2-3, is KAGVTQTPRYLIKTRGQQVTLSCSPISGHRSVSWYQQTPGQGLQFLFEYFSETQRNKGNFPGRFSGRQFSNSRSEMNVSTLELGDSALYLCASSRGSGGTDTQYFGPGTRLTVL.

The chain couples TRBV2 to TRBJ2-3, with 7 bases lining up with TRBD2. Germline-derived CDR1 and CDR2 are SNHLY and FYNNEI. CDR3 length: 16 amino acids. Trimming cost V 6 bases and J 2 bases; bases outside gene matches: 11. CDR3 residues: CASRPGTITPTDTQYF. For the CDR3, the DNA is TGTGCCAGCAGGCCCGGGACTATCACCCCCACAGATACGCAGTATTTT.

The chain carries TRBV19 and TRBJ1-5; tentatively, D is TRBD1 (5 bases). CDR1 LNHDA and CDR2 SQIVND come from the germline V gene (reference sequence). Trimming shortened V by 5 bases and J by 6 bases, and 11 bases separated the two germline ends. This CDR3 comprises 13 residues. CDR3 sequence reads: CASSGSGSQPQHF. DNA for the CDR3: TGTGCCAGTAGTGGGTCAGGGAGTCAGCCCCAGCATTTT. Together with reference TRBV19 and TRBJ1-5, the CDR3 gives the full variable domain: DGGITQSPKYLFRKEGQNVTLSCEQNLNHDAMYWYRQDPGQGLRLIYYSQIVNDFQKGDIAEGYSVSREKKESFPLTVTSAQKNPTAFYLCASSGSGSQPQHFGDGTRLSIL.

The DNA for the CDR3 is TGTGCCAGCGCTAGCGGGGGCGCCGGTGAAAAACTGTTTTTT. It codes for CASASGGAGEKLFF. The chain is built from TRBV28 and TRBJ1-4; D might be TRBD1 (6 bases). CDR1 and CDR2 from the germline V gene are MDHEN and SYDVKM. V shed 8 bases and J shed 7 bases, with 17 bases lying between them. The CDR3 runs to 14 residues. Variable domain in full (rest from reference TRBV28 and TRBJ1-4): DVKVTQSSRYLVKRTGEKVFLECVQDMDHENMFWYRQDPGLGLRLIYFSYDVKMKEKGDIPEGYSVSREKKERFSLILESASTNQTSMYLCASASGGAGEKLFFGSGTQLSVL.

CDR3 amino acids: CSVRTNTQYF. DNA for the CDR3: TGCAGCGTGCGGACGAATACGCAGTATTTT. This sequence joins TRBV29-1 and TRBJ2-3; D ambiguous. Trimming shortened V by 6 bases and J by 7 bases, and 8 bases separated the two germline ends. CDR3 length: 10 amino acids. Germline V gene sequence: CDR1 SQVTM, CDR2 ANQGSEA.

The chain links TRBV15 to TRBJ1-2, with D unclear. In germline, CDR1 is LNHNV, CDR2 YYDKDF (reference sequence). The CDR3 covers 13 residues. Trimming took 3 bases from V and 8 from J, leaving 13 bases between them. CDR3 nucleotides: TGTGCCACCAGCAGTCGTGGGGTTGGGGGCTACACCTTC. It translates to CATSSRGVGGYTF.

The chain employs TRBV29-1 and TRBJ1-1, with 7 bases aligning to TRBD1. This CDR3 contains 17 residues. Germline-derived CDR1 and CDR2 are SQVTM and ANQGSEA. The V segment lost 0 bases and the J segment 4 bases; nucleotides outside the gene matches: 14. CDR3 residues: CSVEDRRTGGFRTEAFF. In nucleotides, the CDR3 is TGCAGCGTTGAAGATCGGCGGACAGGTGGATTCCGCACTGAAGCTTTCTTT.

A single count supports this clone. The chain has TRBV6-5 and TRBJ1-1, with 9 bases that match TRBD1. The CDR3 is 14 residues long. V shed 5 bases, J shed 5 bases, and the junction held 6 bases outside the gene matches. The germline gives CDR1 MNHEY, CDR2 SVGAGI. CDR3 sequence (DNA): TGTGCCAGCAGTCGGACAGGGGATAGGACTGAAGCTTTCTTT. Amino acids: CASSRTGDRTEAFF.

The chain carries TRBV7-8 and TRBJ2-1; 10 nucleotides align to TRBD2. The V gene's germline CDR1 is SGHVS and CDR2 FQNEAQ. V lost 1 base and J lost 7; bases outside the gene matches: 10. This CDR3 comprises 17 residues. The CDR3 spells CASSLVFLAGEINEQFF. CDR3 DNA: TGTGCCAGCAGCTTAGTATTCCTAGCGGGAGAAATTAATGAGCAGTTCTTC.

This chain links TRBV29-1 with TRBJ1-2, with D uncertain. V was pared by 6 bases and J by 8 bases, with 19 bases between. Germline V gene sequence: CDR1 SQVTM, CDR2 ANQGSEA. The CDR3 has 13 amino acids. For the CDR3, the DNA is TGCAGCGTGGGCCCGGCGAAGCTAGGGGGCTACACCTTC. It yields the protein CSVGPAKLGGYTF.

The V and J genes are TRBV9 and TRBJ2-1, with D unclear. The CDR3 covers 15 residues. Germline V gene sequence: CDR1 SGDLS, CDR2 YYNGEE. With 4 bases removed from V and 0 bases from J, the gap between germline ends came to 11 bases. CDR3 nucleotides: TGTGCCAGCAGCAAGGGTTTAGGCTCCTACAATGAGCAGTTCTTC. It yields the protein CASSKGLGSYNEQFF. Together with reference TRBV9 and TRBJ2-1, the CDR3 gives the full variable domain: DSGVTQTPKHLITATGQRVTLRCSPRSGDLSVYWYQQSLDQGLQFLIQYYNGEERAKGNILERFSAQQFPDLHSELNLSSLELGDSALYFCASSKGLGSYNEQFFGPGTRLTVL.